These 5 T cell receptor beta chains were all obtained from the same sample, sequenced in a study of blood T cell repertoires in COVID-19. Using immunoSEQ multiplex PCR, the repertoire was profiled, and TCRdb retains in-frame clones only, with some absent. In the table there are some 110,000 clones, over 70% of which are singletons. The sequencing sample was made of peripheral blood. The receptor set was obtained from a man in his forties or fifties with acute or convalescent COVID-19.

The rearrangement joins TRBV9 to TRBJ2-1; D is possibly TRBD2 (6 bases). The CDR3 totals 12 residues. The germline V and J ends were trimmed by 5 bases and 7 bases, with 10 bases remaining between them. Germline CDR1 SGDLS, CDR2 YYNGEE. CDR3 DNA sequence: TGTGCCAGCAGTCTTAGCGGAAATGAGCAGTTCTTC. Protein: CASSLSGNEQFF.

The rearrangement joins TRBV11-2 to TRBJ2-3; 12 nucleotides agree with TRBD2. Germline assignment: CDR1 SGHAT and CDR2 FQNNGV. This CDR3 has 15 amino acids. Unmatched junction bases numbered 5, after V lost 6 bases and J lost 4 bases. CDR3 sequence reads: CASSRLAGAADTQYF. CDR3 coding DNA: TGTGCCAGCAGTCGACTAGCGGGAGCGGCAGATACGCAGTATTTT.

V gene TRBV4-2 combines with J gene TRBJ2-1; TRBD2 agrees at 8 bases. The CDR3 loop spans 16 amino acids. Germline V gene sequence: CDR1 LGHNA, CDR2 YNFKEQ. V lost 0 bases to trimming and J lost 7 bases; unmatched junction nucleotides: 8. CDR3 sequence (DNA): TGTGCCAGCAGCCAAGAACCGGGACTAGGACTGAATGAGCAGTTCTTC. Translating gives CASSQEPGLGLNEQFF.

The chain combines TRBV27 with TRBJ2-1, with 12 positions matching TRBD1. Germline V gene lookup returns CDR1 MNHEY and CDR2 SMNVEV (reference sequence). This CDR3 comprises 15 residues. V lost 6 bases to trimming and J lost 8 bases; unmatched junction nucleotides: 8. The CDR3 sequence: CASRGQGAWGYEQFF. The CDR3 nucleotides are TGTGCCAGCAGGGGACAGGGGGCCTGGGGGTATGAGCAGTTCTTC.

The chain combines TRBV27 with TRBJ2-7; tentatively, D is TRBD2 (5 bases). The CDR3 loop spans 14 amino acids. The germline gives CDR1 MNHEY, CDR2 SMNVEV (reference sequence). With 3 bases removed from V and 3 bases from J, the gap between germline ends came to 12 bases. CDR3 loop: CASSFGLQYYEQYF. Written as DNA, the CDR3 is TGTGCCAGCAGTTTTGGACTCCAATACTACGAGCAGTACTTC.